This T cell receptor beta chain was sequenced for a study of identical twins. Using its own MiXCR run on the 5' RACE reads, TCRdb lists one record per CDR3 protein. The sample shows around 650,000 distinct CDR3 sequences, under 8.5% of them seen only once. This clonotype was recorded a few times. The sample was also linked to a second study, of yellow fever vaccine responses in identical twins.

The receptor was isolated from a woman between 18 and 29 years old in good health. The source material was PBMCs.

CDR3 sequence (DNA): TGTGCCAGCAGCCAAGTGGACAGGGATGAAAAACTGTTTTTT. Protein sequence: CASSQVDRDEKLFF. The chain uses TRBV14 and TRBJ1-4; 8 positions match TRBD1. The CDR3 has 14 amino acids. V lost 1 base, J lost 6 bases, and 1 base stayed unmatched. Germline V gene data show CDR1 as SGHDN and CDR2 as FVKESK.